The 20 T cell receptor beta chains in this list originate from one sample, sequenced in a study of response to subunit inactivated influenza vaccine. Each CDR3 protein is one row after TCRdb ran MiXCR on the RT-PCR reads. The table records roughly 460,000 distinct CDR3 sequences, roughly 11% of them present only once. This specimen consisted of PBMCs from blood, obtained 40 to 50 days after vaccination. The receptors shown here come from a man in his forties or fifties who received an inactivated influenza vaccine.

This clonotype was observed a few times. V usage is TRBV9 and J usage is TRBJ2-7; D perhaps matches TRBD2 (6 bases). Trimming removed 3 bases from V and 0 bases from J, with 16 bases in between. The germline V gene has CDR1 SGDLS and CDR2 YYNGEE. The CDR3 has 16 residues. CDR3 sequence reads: CASSGVGEASSYEQYF. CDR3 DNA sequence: TGTGCCAGCAGCGGCGTAGGGGAGGCCAGCTCCTACGAGCAGTACTTC.

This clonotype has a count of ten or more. CDR3 amino acids: CASSLMNTEAFF. The CDR3 DNA is TGTGCCAGCAGTTTAATGAACACTGAAGCTTTCTTT. The V call is TRBV12-3 or TRBV12-4, the J call TRBJ1-1; D not certain. The V gene lost 2 bases and the J gene lost 0 bases, with 1 base spanning the gap. The CDR3 loop spans 12 amino acids.

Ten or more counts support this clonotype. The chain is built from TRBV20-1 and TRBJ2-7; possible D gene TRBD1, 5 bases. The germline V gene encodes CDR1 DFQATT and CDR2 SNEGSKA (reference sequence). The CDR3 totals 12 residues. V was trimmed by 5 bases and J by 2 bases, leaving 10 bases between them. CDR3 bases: TGCAGTGCTCATCAGGGCACCTACGAGCAGTACTTC. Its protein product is CSAHQGTYEQYF.

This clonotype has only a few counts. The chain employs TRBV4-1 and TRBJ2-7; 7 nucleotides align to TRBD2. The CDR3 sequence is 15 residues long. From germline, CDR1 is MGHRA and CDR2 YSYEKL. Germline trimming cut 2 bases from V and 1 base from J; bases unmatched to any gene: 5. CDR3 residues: CASSQTRGLSYEQYF. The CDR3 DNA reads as TGCGCCAGCAGCCAAACAAGGGGACTATCCTACGAGCAGTACTTC.

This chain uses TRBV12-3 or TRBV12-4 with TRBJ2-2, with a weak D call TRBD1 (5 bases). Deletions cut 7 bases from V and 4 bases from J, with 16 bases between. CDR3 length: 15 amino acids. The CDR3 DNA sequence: TGTGCCAGCAATCCACGCGACAGCTTCACCGGGGAGCTGTTTTTT. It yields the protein CASNPRDSFTGELFF.

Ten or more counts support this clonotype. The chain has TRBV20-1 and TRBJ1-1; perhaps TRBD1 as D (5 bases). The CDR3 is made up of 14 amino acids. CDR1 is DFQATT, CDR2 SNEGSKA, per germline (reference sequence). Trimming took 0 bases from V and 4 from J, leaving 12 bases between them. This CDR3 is CSARDARGRTEAFF. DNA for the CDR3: TGCAGTGCTAGAGACGCAAGGGGACGCACTGAAGCTTTCTTT.

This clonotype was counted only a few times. The CDR3 is CASRATGARTQYF. The DNA of the CDR3 is TGTGCCAGCAGGGCCACAGGGGCGCGGACCCAGTACTTC. The chain joins TRBV28 to TRBJ2-5; 7 positions match TRBD1. Germline loops: CDR1 MDHEN, CDR2 SYDVKM. V was pared by 6 bases and J by 7 bases, with 8 bases of the junction left unmatched. The CDR3 has 13 amino acids.

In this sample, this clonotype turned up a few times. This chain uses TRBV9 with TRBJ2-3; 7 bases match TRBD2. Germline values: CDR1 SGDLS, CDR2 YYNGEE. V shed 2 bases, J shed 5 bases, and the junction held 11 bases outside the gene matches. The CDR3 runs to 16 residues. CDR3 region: CASSVRSGGRQDTQYF. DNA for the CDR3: TGTGCCAGCAGCGTCCGCTCCGGGGGGAGGCAAGATACGCAGTATTTT.

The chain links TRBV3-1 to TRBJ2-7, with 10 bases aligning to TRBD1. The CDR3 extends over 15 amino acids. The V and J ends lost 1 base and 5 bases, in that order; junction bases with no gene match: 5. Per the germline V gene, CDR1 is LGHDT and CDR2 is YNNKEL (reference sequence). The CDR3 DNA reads TGTGCCAGCAGCCAAGTAAGGGACAGGGGTAACGAGCAGTACTTC. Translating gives CASSQVRDRGNEQYF.

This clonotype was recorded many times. The CDR3 reads CSARSGTSGYEQYF. The CDR3 DNA reads TGCAGTGCTAGATCCGGGACTAGCGGCTACGAGCAGTACTTC. This chain links TRBV20-1 with TRBJ2-7; 11 nucleotides agree with TRBD2. The length of the CDR3 is 14 residues. V shed 2 bases and J 3 bases; nucleotides not matched to a gene: 3. Germline-derived CDR1 and CDR2 are DFQATT and SNEGSKA (reference sequence).

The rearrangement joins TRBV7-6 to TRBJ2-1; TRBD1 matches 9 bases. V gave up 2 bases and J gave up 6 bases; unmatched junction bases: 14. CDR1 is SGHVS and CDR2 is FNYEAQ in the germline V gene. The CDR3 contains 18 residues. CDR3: CASSLRDRVSWTSNEQFF. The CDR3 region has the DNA TGTGCCAGCAGCTTAAGGGACAGGGTCTCTTGGACTAGCAATGAGCAGTTCTTC. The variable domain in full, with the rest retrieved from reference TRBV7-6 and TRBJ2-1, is GAGVSQSPRYKVTKRGQDVALRCDPISGHVSLYWYRQALGQGPEFLTYFNYEAQQDKSGLPNDRFSAERPEGSISTLTIQRTEQRDSAMYRCASSLRDRVSWTSNEQFFGPGTRLTVL.

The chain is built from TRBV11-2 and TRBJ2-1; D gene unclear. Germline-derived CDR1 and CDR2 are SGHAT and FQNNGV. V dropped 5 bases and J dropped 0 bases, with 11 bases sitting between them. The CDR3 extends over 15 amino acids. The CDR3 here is CASSLDLDSYNEQFF. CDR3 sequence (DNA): TGTGCCAGCAGCCTGGACCTCGACTCCTACAATGAGCAGTTCTTC.

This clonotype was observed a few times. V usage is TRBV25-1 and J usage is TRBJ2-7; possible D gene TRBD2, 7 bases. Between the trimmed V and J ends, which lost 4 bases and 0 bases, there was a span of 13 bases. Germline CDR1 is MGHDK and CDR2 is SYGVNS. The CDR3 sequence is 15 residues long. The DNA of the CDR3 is TGTGCCAGCAGTGGGGGGGGGCAAAGCTCCTACGAGCAGTACTTC. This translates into CASSGGGQSSYEQYF.

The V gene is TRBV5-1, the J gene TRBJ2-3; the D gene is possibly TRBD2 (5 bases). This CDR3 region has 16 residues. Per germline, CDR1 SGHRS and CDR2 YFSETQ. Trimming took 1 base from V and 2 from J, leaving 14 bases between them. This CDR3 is CASSLLAGISTDTQYF. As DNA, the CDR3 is TGCGCCAGCAGCTTGCTCGCGGGCATCTCCACAGATACGCAGTATTTT.

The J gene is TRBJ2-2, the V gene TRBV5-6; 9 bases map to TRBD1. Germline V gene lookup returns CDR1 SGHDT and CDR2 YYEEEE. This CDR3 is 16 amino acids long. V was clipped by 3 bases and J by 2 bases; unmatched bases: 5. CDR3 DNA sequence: TGTGCCAGCAGCTGGCGACAGGGGGGAAACACCGGGGAGCTGTTTTTT. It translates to CASSWRQGGNTGELFF.

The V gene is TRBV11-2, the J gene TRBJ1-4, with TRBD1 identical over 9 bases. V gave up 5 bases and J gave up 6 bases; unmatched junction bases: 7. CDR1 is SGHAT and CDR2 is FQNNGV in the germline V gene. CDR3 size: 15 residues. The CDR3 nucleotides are TGTGCCAGCAGCCGATCGACAGGGGGAGATGAAAAACTGTTTTTT. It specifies CASSRSTGGDEKLFF.

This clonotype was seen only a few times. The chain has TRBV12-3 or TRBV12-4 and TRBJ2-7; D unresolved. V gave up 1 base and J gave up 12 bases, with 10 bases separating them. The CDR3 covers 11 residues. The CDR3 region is CASSLGSRTYF. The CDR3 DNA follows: TGTGCCAGCAGTTTAGGTAGCAGGACGTACTTC.

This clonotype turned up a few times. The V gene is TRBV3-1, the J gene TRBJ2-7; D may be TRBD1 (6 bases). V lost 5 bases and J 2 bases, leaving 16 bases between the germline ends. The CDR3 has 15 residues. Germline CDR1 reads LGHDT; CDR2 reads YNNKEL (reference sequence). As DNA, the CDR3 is TGTGCCAGCAGCGGCCGGGACACGGGGACCTACGAGCAGTACTTC. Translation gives CASSGRDTGTYEQYF.

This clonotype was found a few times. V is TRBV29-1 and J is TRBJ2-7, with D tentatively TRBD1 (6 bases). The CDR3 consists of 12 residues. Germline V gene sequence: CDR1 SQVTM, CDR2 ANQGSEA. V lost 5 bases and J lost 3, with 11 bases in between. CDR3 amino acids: CSVQIGGYEQYF. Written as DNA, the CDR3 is TGCAGCGTTCAGATAGGGGGCTACGAGCAGTACTTC.

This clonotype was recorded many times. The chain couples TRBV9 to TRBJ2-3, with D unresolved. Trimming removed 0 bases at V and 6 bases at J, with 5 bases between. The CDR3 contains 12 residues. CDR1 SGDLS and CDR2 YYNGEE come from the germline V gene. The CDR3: CASSVVGDTQYF. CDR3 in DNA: TGTGCCAGCAGCGTAGTAGGGGATACGCAGTATTTT. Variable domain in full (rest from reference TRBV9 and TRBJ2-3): DSGVTQTPKHLITATGQRVTLRCSPRSGDLSVYWYQQSLDQGLQFLIQYYNGEERAKGNILERFSAQQFPDLHSELNLSSLELGDSALYFCASSVVGDTQYFGPGTRLTVL.